This T cell receptor beta chain was observed in a study of spatial heterogeneity in lung cancer. Regarding the study as a whole: Compared with follow-up, resection was when ubiquitous expanded tumor TCRs appeared in blood more.

Time point here: sample taken at primary tumor resection. Material for sequencing was whole RNA from tumor, nontumor lung or frozen PBMC, left unsorted. Samples were obtained from some 72 donors, all untreated early-stage non-small cell lung cancer patients. Per the germline V gene, CDR1 is SEHNR and CDR2 is FQNEAQ (reference sequence). CDR3 length equals 14 residues. The junction had 4 bases not matched to a gene; V was cut back by 6 bases and J by 1 base. A single record per CDR3 protein comes from TCRdb applying MiXCR to the 5' RACE reads. The data show roughly 50,000 distinct CDR3 sequences, approximately 7.6% seen once. This clonotype was counted between two and nine times. Antigen: not known.

The rearrangement joins TRBV7-9 to TRBJ2-5; 8 bases line up with TRBD1. This specimen was PBMCs, taken at surgery. The TCR sequence derives from a female donor with early-stage non-small cell lung cancer. This chain's CDR3 is CASRQGQGQETQYF. In nucleotides, the CDR3 is TGTGCCAGCAGACAAGGACAGGGCCAAGAGACCCAGTACTTC.